This entry lists 22 T cell receptor beta chains sequenced from one sample in a study of shared clonotypes between healthy human individuals. Sequenced by immunoSEQ multiplex PCR; TCRdb stores in-frame clones only, minus some. The sample lists 550,000 to 850,000 clones, over 60% occurring once. Material for sequencing was memory CD4+ T cells sorted from blood. Subset of the sample: CD45RA-negative fraction. The origin of the receptors is a woman aged 25 to 45 in good health.

The chain combines TRBV6-6 with TRBJ1-5, with 7 bases lining up with TRBD1. J was trimmed by 6 bases and V by 4 bases; bases with no gene match: 6. The CDR3 is made up of 14 amino acids. Germline CDR1 reads MNHNY; CDR2 reads SVGAGI (reference sequence). CDR3: CASSLTGSFQPQHF. The CDR3, as DNA: TGTGCCAGCAGTTTGACAGGGTCATTTCAGCCCCAGCATTTT.

The genes are TRBV6-1 and TRBJ1-1; D call uncertain. Germline V gives CDR1 MNHNS, CDR2 SASEGT. Deletions cut 6 bases from V and 4 bases from J, with 15 bases between. The CDR3 loop spans 14 amino acids. The CDR3 spells CASSLGHGGTEAFF. CDR3 bases: TGTGCCAGCAGCCTGGGCCATGGCGGCACTGAAGCTTTCTTT.

The rearrangement joins TRBV5-1 to TRBJ2-1, with TRBD1 matching over 9 bases. CDR3 length: 15 amino acids. Germline V lookup: CDR1 SGHRS, CDR2 YFSETQ. V gave up 1 base and J gave up 5 bases; unmatched junction bases: 4. CDR3 in amino acids: CASSLYGQGNNEQFF. The DNA of the CDR3 is TGCGCCAGCAGCTTGTACGGACAGGGGAACAATGAGCAGTTCTTC.

The chain links TRBV28 to TRBJ1-1; D uncertain. Germline V gene lookup returns CDR1 MDHEN and CDR2 SYDVKM. Trimming cost V 7 bases and J 6 bases, with 15 bases left between them. The CDR3 has 13 amino acids. CDR3 protein: CASTHRQAAEAFF. CDR3 DNA: TGTGCCAGCACCCATCGCCAGGCGGCTGAAGCTTTCTTT.

A few counts support this clone. The rearrangement uses TRBV11-1 and TRBJ2-1; 8 bases map to TRBD2. Germline CDR1 is SGHAT and CDR2 is FQDESV (reference sequence). The CDR3 is 15 residues long. Unmatched junction bases numbered 12, after V lost 5 bases and J lost 9 bases. CDR3 sequence (DNA): TGTGCCAGCAGCCCGACTAGCGTAGGGTCGGCTGAGCAGTTCTTC. As protein: CASSPTSVGSAEQFF.

The chain has TRBV18 and TRBJ2-3, with 9 bases matching TRBD1. Looked up from germline, CDR1 is KGHSH and CDR2 is LQKENI. The CDR3 is made up of 16 amino acids. J gave up 3 bases and V 2 bases, and 6 bases lay outside the gene matches. The CDR3 nucleotides are TGTGCCAGCTCACCAGCGACAGGGGGTGGGACAGATACGCAGTATTTT. It translates to CASSPATGGGTDTQYF.

This sequence joins TRBV5-4 and TRBJ1-1; TRBD1 is a possible D gene (6 bases). Germline CDR1 SGHNT, CDR2 YYREEE (reference sequence). This CDR3 contains 14 residues. Between the trimmed V and J ends, which lost 4 bases and 5 bases, there was a span of 15 bases. The CDR3 DNA reads as TGTGCCAGCAGCAGGAACAGGGCCCGAACTGAAGCTTTCTTT. Its translation is CASSRNRARTEAFF.

Note on this clone: Distinct nucleotide sequences in the sample also encode this CDR3. The DNA of the CDR3 is TGTGCCAGTGGGGACAGCTACAATCAGCCCCAGCATTTT. It yields the protein CASGDSYNQPQHF. The genes are TRBV19 and TRBJ1-5; 7 positions agree with TRBD1. V lost 8 bases to trimming and J lost 3 bases; unmatched junction nucleotides: 4. The CDR3 loop spans 13 amino acids. Per germline, CDR1 LNHDA and CDR2 SQIVND (reference sequence).

This sequence joins TRBV28 and TRBJ1-2; no definite D call. Trimming cost V 3 bases and J 4 bases, with 6 bases left between them. The CDR3 is 12 residues long. Germline assignment: CDR1 MDHEN and CDR2 SYDVKM. CDR3 region: CASSFKSYGYTF. The CDR3 DNA reads TGTGCCAGCAGTTTTAAAAGCTATGGCTACACCTTC.

CDR3 DNA: TGTGCCACCAGCGGGGGAGACAGAGCCGGGGAGCTGTTTTTT. Translated, it gives CATSGGDRAGELFF. The chain couples TRBV15 to TRBJ2-2; D possibly matches TRBD1 or TRBD2 (5 bases each). The CDR3 runs to 14 residues. Trimming cost V 5 bases and J 6 bases, with 13 bases left between them. From germline, CDR1 is LNHNV and CDR2 YYDKDF (reference sequence).

The J gene is TRBJ1-2, the V gene TRBV2, with D unclear. Germline V gene lookup returns CDR1 SNHLY and CDR2 FYNNEI. The length of the CDR3 is 14 residues. Trimming shortened V by 0 bases and J by 7 bases, and 12 bases separated the two germline ends. Written as DNA, the CDR3 is TGTGCCAGCAGTGAAGCGCGACATACTGGTGGCTACACCTTC. Protein product: CASSEARHTGGYTF.

The rearrangement links TRBV15 to TRBJ2-5, with D possibly matching TRBD2 (5 bases). There are 15 residues in the CDR3. CDR1 is LNHNV and CDR2 is YYDKDF in the germline V gene (reference sequence). The V end lost 0 bases, the J end lost 5 bases, and 13 bases lay between the germline ends. The CDR3 spells CATSRDWTGKETQYF. CDR3 nucleotide sequence: TGTGCCACCAGCAGAGATTGGACCGGGAAGGAGACCCAGTACTTC.

V is TRBV5-1 and J is TRBJ2-2; D assignment may be TRBD1 or TRBD2 (6 bases each). Trimming cost V 1 base and J 1 base, with 11 bases left between them. CDR1 is SGHRS, CDR2 YFSETQ, per germline. The CDR3 is made up of 16 amino acids. The CDR3 loop is CASSLSGGLNTGELFF. The CDR3 DNA sequence: TGCGCCAGCAGCTTGTCCGGGGGCCTGAACACCGGGGAGCTGTTTTTT.

The rearrangement links TRBV29-1 to TRBJ2-3; 7 bases align to TRBD2. With 4 bases clipped from V and 2 bases from J, the junction kept 6 bases outside the gene matches. In germline, CDR1 is SQVTM, CDR2 ANQGSEA. The CDR3 is made up of 14 amino acids. In DNA, the CDR3 is TGCAGCGTTGTCCTCCGGGACTACACAGATACGCAGTATTTT. This codes for CSVVLRDYTDTQYF.

Only one count was recorded for this clone. The chain links TRBV7-9 to TRBJ2-7; D could derive from TRBD1 or TRBD2 (6 bases each). The germline V gene has CDR1 SEHNR and CDR2 FQNEAQ (reference sequence). V gave up 9 bases and J gave up 4 bases, with 25 bases separating them. There are 16 residues in the CDR3. The CDR3 sequence is CASSGGGAGQFYEQYF. Written as DNA, the CDR3 is TGTGCCAGTTCCGGGGGTGGTGCGGGACAATTTTACGAGCAGTACTTC.

The chain carries TRBV7-9 and TRBJ2-3; D not certain. Trimming pared 3 bases from V and 2 bases from J, leaving 12 bases between. CDR3 length: 15 residues. Germline CDR1 is SEHNR and CDR2 is FQNEAQ (reference sequence). The CDR3 protein is CASSFFTSLTDTQYF. The CDR3 region has the DNA TGTGCCAGCAGCTTTTTCACTTCTCTCACAGATACGCAGTATTTT.

Of note for this clone: Other DNA sequences in this specimen translate into the identical CDR3. The chain uses TRBV7-3 and TRBJ2-1, with TRBD2 identical over 9 bases. The length of the CDR3 is 15 residues. Per the germline V gene, CDR1 is SGHTA and CDR2 is FQGTGA. J lost 2 bases, V lost 4 bases, and 3 bases had no gene match. The CDR3 protein is CASSSLAGAYNEQFF. The DNA of the CDR3 is TGTGCCAGCAGCTCGTTAGCGGGGGCCTACAATGAGCAGTTCTTC.

In its sample, this clone was seen many times. V gene TRBV30 combines with J gene TRBJ2-5; D assignment may be TRBD1 or TRBD2 (7 bases each). The CDR3 consists of 13 residues. Germline V gene data show CDR1 as GTSNPN and CDR2 as SVGIG (reference sequence). V lost 8 bases, J lost 4 bases, and 17 bases lay in between. As DNA, the CDR3 is TGTGCCGCCCGACAGGGCGGGGGAGAGACCCAGTACTTC. Amino acids: CAARQGGGETQYF.

The chain has TRBV6-5 and TRBJ1-2; D remains unclear. The CDR3 is 15 residues long. Trimming removed 0 bases from V and 8 bases from J, with 16 bases in between. Germline lookup yields CDR1 MNHEY and CDR2 SVGAGI. CDR3 sequence (DNA): TGTGCCAGCAGTTACTCGAGTTTCGGGGAAAACGGCTACACCTTC. Residues: CASSYSSFGENGYTF.

The rearrangement uses TRBV30 and TRBJ1-4, with 10 bases matching TRBD1. Per the germline V gene, CDR1 is GTSNPN and CDR2 is SVGIG (reference sequence). After removal of 2 bases from V and 7 bases from J, the junction contained 4 bases not matched to a gene. CDR3 length equals 14 residues. CDR3 sequence (DNA): TGTGCCTGGAGTTCCGGGACAGGGGTTGAAAAACTGTTTTTT. Amino acids: CAWSSGTGVEKLFF. Drawing the rest from reference TRBV30 and TRBJ1-4, the complete variable domain is SQTIHQWPATLVQPVGSPLSLECTVEGTSNPNLYWYRQAAGRGLQLLFYSVGIGQISSEVPQNLSASRPQDRQFILSSKKLLLSDSGFYLCAWSSGTGVEKLFFGSGTQLSVL.

The chain couples TRBV27 to TRBJ2-3; D not certain. CDR3 length: 14 residues. Germline V gene lookup returns CDR1 MNHEY and CDR2 SMNVEV (reference sequence). Trimming removed 4 bases at V and 0 bases at J, with 8 bases between. CDR3 sequence (DNA): TGTGCCAGCAGTTCCTTAATAAGCACAGATACGCAGTATTTT. Its translation: CASSSLISTDTQYF.

The genes are TRBV5-1 and TRBJ2-7; 8 bases are shared with TRBD1. Trimming at V came to 4 bases and at J to 6 bases, leaving 12 bases not matched to a gene. This CDR3 region has 15 residues. Germline V gene sequence: CDR1 SGHRS, CDR2 YFSETQ. The DNA for the CDR3 is TGCGCCAGCAGCATGGGACAGGCGGTGGGAGGCGAGCAGTACTTC. This gives the protein CASSMGQAVGGEQYF.